This T cell receptor (beta chain) stems from a study of blood T cell repertoires in COVID-19. In the study overall: COVID-19 samples from acute and convalescent phases originated in the United States, Italy and Spain. PBMCs, B-cell-depleted T cells, or T cells provided the cDNA or gDNA that made up the material.

The CDR3 has 17 residues. Trimming cost V 4 bases and J 5 bases; bases outside gene matches: 12. The germline gives CDR1 SGDLS, CDR2 YYNGEE. The authors' processing: Quantification of nucleated cells was approximated via reference gene primer amplification. The repertoire was sequenced with immunoSEQ multiplex PCR; TCRdb's copy has only in-frame clones and lacks some. The V and J calls and the clone size are those of that table, but D and trimming were determined from the DNA. The repertoire holds around 290,000 clones, approximately 86% seen once, with about an eighth in the top ten. While infection was still active, Seattle patients were enrolled and then followed longitudinally.

The sequence came from a woman aged 70 to 79 with COVID-19, enrolled during active disease. The chain joins TRBV9 to TRBJ1-6; 7 nucleotides agree with TRBD1. Sequences were obtained from peripheral blood. In nucleotides, the CDR3 is TGTGCCAGCAGCTCCTCAGTACGGGGGACAGATAATTCACCCCTCCACTTT. It is translated as CASSSSVRGTDNSPLHF. Using reference TRBV9 and TRBJ1-6 for the parts outside the CDR3, the full variable domain is DSGVTQTPKHLITATGQRVTLRCSPRSGDLSVYWYQQSLDQGLQFLIQYYNGEERAKGNILERFSAQQFPDLHSELNLSSLELGDSALYFCASSSSVRGTDNSPLHFGNGTRLTVT.